Shown below are 5 T cell receptor beta chains from a single sample sequenced in a study of shared clonotypes between healthy human individuals. TCRdb keeps only in-frame clones here, not all; method: immunoSEQ multiplex PCR. Of some 740,000 clones detected, 80% to 95% appear once; the ten largest clones hold around 24%. Positive CCR7 selection of CD45RO-negative cells yielded the naive CD8 cells, and terminally differentiated effector memory CD45RA+ cells were excluded. Sequencing was carried out using naive CD8+ T cells sorted from blood. The receptor set was obtained from a young man in good health.

Only one count was recorded for this clone. The same CDR3 also results from other DNA sequences found in this sample. The chain carries TRBV27 and TRBJ1-1; D is unclear. V was cut by 4 bases and J by 8 bases, with 8 bases left in between. Germline V gives CDR1 MNHEY, CDR2 SMNVEV (reference sequence). This CDR3 has 11 residues. The DNA for the CDR3 is TGTGCCAGCAGTTGGGGTACGGAAGCTTTCTTT. Its protein product is CASSWGTEAFF.

The rearrangement uses TRBV10-3 and TRBJ2-2, with TRBD1 matching 7 bases. The CDR3 length is 14 residues. V shed 7 bases, J shed 3 bases, and the junction held 5 bases outside the gene matches. The germline gives CDR1 ENHRY, CDR2 SYGVKD. For the CDR3, the DNA is TGTGCCATCATGCGACAGGGACACACCGGGGAGCTGTTTTTT. This codes for CAIMRQGHTGELFF.

The chain recombines TRBV30 with TRBJ2-7, with 11 bases identical to TRBD1. V shed 3 bases and J 3 bases; nucleotides not matched to a gene: 4. Germline values: CDR1 GTSNPN, CDR2 SVGIG (reference sequence). The CDR3 covers 14 residues. The CDR3 protein is CAWSSGTGGYEQYF. The DNA for the CDR3 is TGTGCCTGGAGCTCCGGGACAGGGGGCTACGAGCAGTACTTC.

V and J are TRBV7-9 and TRBJ2-3, with no clear D. Germline-derived CDR1 and CDR2 are SEHNR and FQNEAQ (reference sequence). This CDR3 region has 13 residues. V was trimmed by 1 base and J by 2 bases, leaving 4 bases between them. Here the CDR3 DNA reads TGTGCCAGCAGCTTAGTCCTCACAGATACGCAGTATTTT. Amino acids: CASSLVLTDTQYF.

This chain links TRBV27 with TRBJ2-7, with unresolved D. Between the trimmed V and J ends, which lost 5 bases and 2 bases, there was a span of 10 bases. CDR3 length equals 13 residues. CDR1 is MNHEY and CDR2 is SMNVEV in the germline V gene (reference sequence). The CDR3 region is CASSIGRAYEQYF. CDR3 sequence (DNA): TGTGCCAGCAGTATCGGACGGGCCTACGAGCAGTACTTC.